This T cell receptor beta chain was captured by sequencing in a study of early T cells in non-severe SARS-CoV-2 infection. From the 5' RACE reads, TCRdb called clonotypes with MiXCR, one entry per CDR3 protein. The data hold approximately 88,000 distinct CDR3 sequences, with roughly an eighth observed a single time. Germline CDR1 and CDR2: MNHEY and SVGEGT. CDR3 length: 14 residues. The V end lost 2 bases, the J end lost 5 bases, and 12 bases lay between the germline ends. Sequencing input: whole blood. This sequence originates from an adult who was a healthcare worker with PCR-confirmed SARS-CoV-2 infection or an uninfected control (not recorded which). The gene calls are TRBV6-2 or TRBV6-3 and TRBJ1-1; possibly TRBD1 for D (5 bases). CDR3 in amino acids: CASSYGGVGTEAFF. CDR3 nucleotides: TGTGCCAGCAGTTACGGGGGGGTAGGAACTGAAGCTTTCTTT.